Listed below are T cell receptor beta chains from one sample, sequenced in a study of tumor-infiltrating lymphocytes in localized non-small cell lung cancer. Assay used: immunoSEQ multiplex PCR; TCRdb lists only in-frame clones, some missing. The sample contains about 25,000 clones, roughly 71% of which appear only once. The sample consisted of lung tumor tissue. Every receptor here comes from a human donor with non-small cell lung cancer. The CDR3 runs from the conserved cysteine through the conserved F or W. Each record gives: CDR3 DNA, CDR3 protein, D gene, V gene, J gene, clone size. The D gene is left open where the match is weak. A row's size may be missing; if present it is once, few, many or a size class.

CDR3nt: TGCGCCAGCAGCCAAGATCTCCTAGGGAAGACCCAGTACTTC; CDR3aa: CASSQDLLGKTQYF; d_gene: -; v_gene: TRBV4-1; j_gene: TRBJ2-5; abundance: -
CDR3nt: TGTGCCAGCAGCCTAAGGGACAGCACTTATGGCTACACCTTC; CDR3aa: CASSLRDSTYGYTF; d_gene: TRBD1; v_gene: TRBV6-6; j_gene: TRBJ1-2; abundance: once
CDR3nt: TGTGCCAGCAGCCCAGGGGACACCCAAGAGACCCAGTACTTC; CDR3aa: CASSPGDTQETQYF; d_gene: -; v_gene: TRBV6-5; j_gene: TRBJ2-5; abundance: -
CDR3nt: TGTGCCAGTAGTAAGGGGCCGGGGAACACCGGGGAGCTGTTTTTT; CDR3aa: CASSKGPGNTGELFF; d_gene: -; v_gene: TRBV19; j_gene: TRBJ2-2; abundance: -
CDR3nt: TGTGCCAGCAGGTCTTCATTAGGGACCACAGATACGCAGTATTTT; CDR3aa: CASRSSLGTTDTQYF; d_gene: -; v_gene: TRBV5-5; j_gene: TRBJ2-3; abundance: once
CDR3nt: TGCGCCAGCAGCTTTGGGGGGCTTTACAATCAGCCCCAGCATTTT; CDR3aa: CASSFGGLYNQPQHF; d_gene: -; v_gene: TRBV5-1; j_gene: TRBJ1-5; abundance: -
CDR3nt: TGTGCCAGCAGCATAACCGGGACAGGGGTCGAGCAGTACTTC; CDR3aa: CASSITGTGVEQYF; d_gene: TRBD1; v_gene: TRBV9; j_gene: TRBJ2-7; abundance: few
CDR3nt: TGCAGCGTCCATCTAGCGGTACAAGATACGCAGTATTTT; CDR3aa: CSVHLAVQDTQYF; d_gene: TRBD2; v_gene: TRBV29-1; j_gene: TRBJ2-3; abundance: -
CDR3nt: TGTGCCAGCAGCGTAGGAATCGAGGGAGCAACTAATGAAAAACTGTTTTTT; CDR3aa: CASSVGIEGATNEKLFF; d_gene: -; v_gene: TRBV9; j_gene: TRBJ1-4; abundance: -
CDR3nt: TGTGCCAGCAGCCTGGGACAGGGGCTGTTCGAGCAGTACTTC; CDR3aa: CASSLGQGLFEQYF; d_gene: TRBD1; v_gene: TRBV11-1; j_gene: TRBJ2-7; abundance: -
CDR3nt: TGTGCCAGCAGCTTTGGCACAGATACGCAGTATTTT; CDR3aa: CASSFGTDTQYF; d_gene: -; v_gene: TRBV5-8; j_gene: TRBJ2-3; abundance: -
CDR3nt: TGCGCCAGCAGCTTGGGTAGCACGGCGATTTACAATGAGCAGTTCTTC; CDR3aa: CASSLGSTAIYNEQFF; d_gene: -; v_gene: TRBV5-1; j_gene: TRBJ2-1; abundance: -
CDR3nt: TGCGCCAGCAGCCAAGTGACGGGACTCCCCGGGGAGCTGTTTTTT; CDR3aa: CASSQVTGLPGELFF; d_gene: -; v_gene: TRBV4-3; j_gene: TRBJ2-2; abundance: -
CDR3nt: TGCGCCAGCAAACGGACTAGCGGGACCACAGATACGCAGTATTTT; CDR3aa: CASKRTSGTTDTQYF; d_gene: TRBD2; v_gene: TRBV5-1; j_gene: TRBJ2-3; abundance: -
CDR3nt: TGTGCCAGCAGGGGACTAGCGGGAGGGCTTAATGAGCAGTTCTTC; CDR3aa: CASRGLAGGLNEQFF; d_gene: TRBD2; v_gene: TRBV6-1; j_gene: TRBJ2-1; abundance: -
CDR3nt: TGTGCCAGCAGTTGGGACTCCTTGAACACTGAAGCTTTCTTT; CDR3aa: CASSWDSLNTEAFF; d_gene: -; v_gene: TRBV11-2; j_gene: TRBJ1-1; abundance: -
CDR3nt: TGTGCAAGTCGCTCCCGACTAGCATTTTTTCAAGAGACCCAGTACTTC; CDR3aa: CASRSRLAFFQETQYF; d_gene: -; v_gene: TRBV12-2; j_gene: TRBJ2-5; abundance: -
CDR3nt: TGCGCCAGCAGCCAGGCGGGACACACCACAGATACGCAGTATTTT; CDR3aa: CASSQAGHTTDTQYF; d_gene: -; v_gene: TRBV4-1; j_gene: TRBJ2-3; abundance: -
CDR3nt: TGTGCCAGCAGCCAAGATCCCAGGACTAGCGGGAGAGGACGCCAAGAGACCCAGTACTTC; CDR3aa: CASSQDPRTSGRGRQETQYF; d_gene: TRBD2; v_gene: TRBV14; j_gene: TRBJ2-5; abundance: -
CDR3nt: TGTGCCACAGGGCCTAGCGGCTCCTACAATGAGCAGTTCTTC; CDR3aa: CATGPSGSYNEQFF; d_gene: TRBD2; v_gene: TRBV19; j_gene: TRBJ2-1; abundance: once